This T cell receptor (beta chain) was obtained from a study of blood T cells in healthy people across ages. This clonotype was recorded at least ten times. A sample-barcoded 5' primer and a J-beta primer mix were used in a second PCR of roughly 7 to 11 cycles. Each cDNA molecule carried a tag from a template-switch adaptor that contained 12 random nucleotides. TCRdb re-derived calls from the 5' RACE reads in MiXCR, one entry per CDR3 protein. The sample holds 870,000 or so distinct CDR3 sequences, under 30% seen once. Investigators took about 9.1 milliliters of peripheral blood from every donor. The V gene end was trimmed by 6 bases and the J gene end by 2 bases; junction bases not matched to a gene: 9. The CDR3 length is 16 residues. The germline CDR1 and CDR2 sequences are SEHNR and FQNEAQ (reference sequence).

The rearrangement links TRBV7-9 to TRBJ1-2; TRBD1 agrees at 10 bases. Sequenced sample: blood. This TCR was sampled from an elderly woman in good health. CDR3 loop: CASSTVGTGANYGYTF. Written as DNA, the CDR3 is TGTGCCAGCAGTACCGTTGGGACAGGGGCGAACTATGGCTACACCTTC.